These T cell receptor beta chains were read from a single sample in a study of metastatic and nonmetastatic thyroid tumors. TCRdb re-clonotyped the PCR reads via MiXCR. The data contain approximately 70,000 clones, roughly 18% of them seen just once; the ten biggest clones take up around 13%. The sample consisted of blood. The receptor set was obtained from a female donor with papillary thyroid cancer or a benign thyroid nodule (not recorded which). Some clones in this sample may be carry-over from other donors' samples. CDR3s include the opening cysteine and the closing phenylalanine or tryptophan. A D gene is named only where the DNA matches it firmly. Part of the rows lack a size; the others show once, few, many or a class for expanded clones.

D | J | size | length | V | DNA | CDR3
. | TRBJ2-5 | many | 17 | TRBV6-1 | TGTGCCAGCAGCGTAGCGGGGCCAGGGGGGGACCAAGAGACCCAGTACTTC | CASSVAGPGGDQETQYF
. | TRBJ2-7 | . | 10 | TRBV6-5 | TGTGCCACTTCTTACTACGAGCAGTACTTC | CATSYYEQYF
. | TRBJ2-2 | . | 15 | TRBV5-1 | TGCGCCAGCAGCTTATCACTAGCGAACACCGGGGAGCTGTTTTTT | CASSLSLANTGELFF
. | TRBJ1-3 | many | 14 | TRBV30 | TGTGCCTGGAGCCAGAAACCCTTGGGTAACACCATATATTTT | CAWSQKPLGNTIYF
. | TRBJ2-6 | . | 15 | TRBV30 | TGTGCCTGGAGTGTTCGAATCTTGGGGGCCAACGTCCTGACTTTC | CAWSVRILGANVLTF
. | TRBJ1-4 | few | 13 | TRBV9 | TGTGCCAGCAGCTCAATATCGGGGGAAAAACTGTTTTTT | CASSSISGEKLFF
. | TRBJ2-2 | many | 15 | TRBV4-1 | TGCGCCAGCAGCCATTACAACCAGGGAACCGGGGAGCTGTTTTTT | CASSHYNQGTGELFF
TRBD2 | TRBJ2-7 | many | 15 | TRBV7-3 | TGTGCCAGCAGCCCCGGCGGTAGCGGGAGTGGTGAGCAGTACTTC | CASSPGGSGSGEQYF
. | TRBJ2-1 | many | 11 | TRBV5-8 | TGTGCCAGCAGCTCCCTTAATGAGCAGTTCTTC | CASSSLNEQFF
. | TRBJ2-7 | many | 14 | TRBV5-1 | TGCGCCAGCAGCTTAGCGCCTAGCTCCTACGAGCAGTACTTC | CASSLAPSSYEQYF
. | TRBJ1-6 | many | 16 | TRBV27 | TGTGCCAGCAGTTTAAGGGGATCCCTCTATAATTCACCCCTCCACTTT | CASSLRGSLYNSPLHF
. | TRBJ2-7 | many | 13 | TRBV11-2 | TGTGCCAGCAGCTTAGATCAGGGGCCCGAGCAGTACTTC | CASSLDQGPEQYF
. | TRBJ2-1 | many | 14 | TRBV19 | TGTGCCAGTAGTCGGCTTCTCCCGAACAATGAGCAGTTCTTC | CASSRLLPNNEQFF
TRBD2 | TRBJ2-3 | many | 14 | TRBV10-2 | TGCGCCGGAGCGGGAGAGCAGAGGGCAGATACGCAGTATTTT | CAGAGEQRADTQYF
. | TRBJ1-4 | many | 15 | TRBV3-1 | TGTGCCAGCAGCCAAGATCATGAAACTAATGAAAAACTGTTTTTT | CASSQDHETNEKLFF
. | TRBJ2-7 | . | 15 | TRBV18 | TGTGCCAGCTCACCTGCCTGTACAGGGACCTACGAGCAGTACTTC | CASSPACTGTYEQYF
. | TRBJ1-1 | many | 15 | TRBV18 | TGTGCCAGCTCACCCGGAGGGGGGGGGTCTGGTGAAGCTTTCTTT | CASSPGGGGSGEAFF
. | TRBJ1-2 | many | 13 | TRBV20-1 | TGCAGTGCTAGTTTTTTAAAACAGTATGGCTACACCTTC | CSASFLKQYGYTF
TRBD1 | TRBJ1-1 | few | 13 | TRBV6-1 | TGTGCCAGCAAACAGGGGGCGAACACTGAAGCTTTCTTT | CASKQGANTEAFF
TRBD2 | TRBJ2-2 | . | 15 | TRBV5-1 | TGCGCCAGCAGCCCTATTGGACTAGCGGGCGGGGAGCTGTTTTTT | CASSPIGLAGGELFF
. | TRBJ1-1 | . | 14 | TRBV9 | TGTGCCAGCAGCGTACGGTTAGACGTTAATGAAGCTTTCTTT | CASSVRLDVNEAFF
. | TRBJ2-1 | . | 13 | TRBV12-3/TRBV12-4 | TGTGACAGCAGATTCGACCGTTACAATGAGCAGTTCTTC | CDSRFDRYNEQFF
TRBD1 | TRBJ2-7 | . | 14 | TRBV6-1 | TGTGCCAGCAGTGAAGCCGGACAGGGAGACGAGCAGTACTTC | CASSEAGQGDEQYF
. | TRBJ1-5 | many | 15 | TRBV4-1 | TGCGCCAGCAGCCAAGGGGGCACTAGCAATCAGCCCCAGCATTTT | CASSQGGTSNQPQHF
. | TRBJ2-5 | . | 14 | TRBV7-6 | TGTGCCAGCAGCTTAGTGATGGGGGTAGGGACCCAGTACTTC | CASSLVMGVGTQYF
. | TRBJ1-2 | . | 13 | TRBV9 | TGTGCCAGCAGCGTAGCTACCGGGGGCGGCTACACCTTC | CASSVATGGGYTF
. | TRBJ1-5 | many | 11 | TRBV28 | TGTGCCAGCAGTTTCGGTCAGCCCCAGCATTTT | CASSFGQPQHF
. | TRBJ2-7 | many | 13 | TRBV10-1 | TGCGCCAGCAGTGAGTCCGGGGCCTACGAGCAGTACTTC | CASSESGAYEQYF
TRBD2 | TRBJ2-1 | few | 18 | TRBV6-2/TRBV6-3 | TGTGCCAGCAGTTTAATTACCGGGACTAGCGGGTTCTACAATGAGCAGTTCTTC | CASSLITGTSGFYNEQFF
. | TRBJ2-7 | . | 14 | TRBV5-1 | TGCGCCAGCAGCTCCAGGACAGTCGGCTACGAGCAGTACTTC | CASSSRTVGYEQYF
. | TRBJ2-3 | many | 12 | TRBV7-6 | TGTGCCAGCAGCTTAGGCACAGATACGCAGTATTTT | CASSLGTDTQYF
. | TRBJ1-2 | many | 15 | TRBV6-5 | TGTGCCAGCAGTTACTCAGTGGGACAAATGTATGGCTACACCTTC | CASSYSVGQMYGYTF
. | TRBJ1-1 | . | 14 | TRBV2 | TGTGCCAGCAGTGAAGCGCTCGGGGGCACTGAAGCTTTCTTT | CASSEALGGTEAFF
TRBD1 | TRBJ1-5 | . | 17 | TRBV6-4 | TGTGCTAGCAGTGATTACGACGGGACAGGGAATGATCAGCCCCAGCATTTT | CASSDYDGTGNDQPQHF
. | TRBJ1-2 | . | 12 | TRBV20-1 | TGCAGTGCCTCGGACAGTTACTATGGCTACACCTTC | CSASDSYYGYTF
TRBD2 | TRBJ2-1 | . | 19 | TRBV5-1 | TGCGCCAGCCGCCCCCCCCCGACCCTGACTAGCGGGAGAGGAAATGAGCAGTTCTTC | CASRPPPTLTSGRGNEQFF
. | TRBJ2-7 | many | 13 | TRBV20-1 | TGCAGTGCTAGATACCTAGGGCCTTACGAGCAGTACTTC | CSARYLGPYEQYF
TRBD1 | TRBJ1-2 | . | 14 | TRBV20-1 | TGCAGTGCTAGGAGTGGGACAGGGACCTATGGCTACACCTTC | CSARSGTGTYGYTF
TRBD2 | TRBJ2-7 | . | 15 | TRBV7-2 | TGTGCCAGCAGCTTAGCGCTCGCGGGGGGTTACGAGCAGTACTTC | CASSLALAGGYEQYF
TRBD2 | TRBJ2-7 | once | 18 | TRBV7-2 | TGTGCCAGCAGCTTAGCGGCTAGCGGGGGGTGGAGCTCCTGCGAGCAGTACTTC | CASSLAASGGWSSCEQYF
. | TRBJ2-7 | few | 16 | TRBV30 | TGTGCCTGGAGTGCGTTGGACGGGAAAAGCTCCTACGAGCAGTACTTC | CAWSALDGKSSYEQYF
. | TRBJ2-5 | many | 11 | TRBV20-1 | TGCAGTGCCGTGACCCAAGAGACCCAGTACTTC | CSAVTQETQYF
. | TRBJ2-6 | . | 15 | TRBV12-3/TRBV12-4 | TGTGCCAGCAGTTTAGGCGGATCCGGGGCCAACGCCATGACTTTC | CASSLGGSGANAMTF
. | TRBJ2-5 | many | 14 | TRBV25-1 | TGTGCCAGCAGTATCATAGGGGTCGGAGAGACCCAGTACTTC | CASSIIGVGETQYF
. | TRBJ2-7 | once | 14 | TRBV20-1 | TGCAGTGCTAGTCAATTAGCGGACATCTACGAGCAGTACTTC | CSASQLADIYEQYF
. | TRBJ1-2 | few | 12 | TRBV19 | TGTGCCAGTAGTATACCCGGCTATGTCTACACCTTT | CASSIPGYVYTF
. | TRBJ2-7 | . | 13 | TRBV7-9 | TGTGCCAGCAGCGCAGGGATTTCCTACGAGCAGTACTTC | CASSAGISYEQYF
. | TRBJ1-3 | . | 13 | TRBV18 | TGTGCCAGCTCCACAGGGACTGGAAACACCATATATTTT | CASSTGTGNTIYF